This paragraph reports one TCR beta chain. The sample is drawn from a study of shared clonotypes between healthy human individuals. Selected positively for CCR7 and CD45RO-negative, naive CD8 cells excluded terminally differentiated effector memory CD45RA+ cells. The V and J ends lost 1 base and 2 bases respectively, with 6 bases between them. CDR3 length: 13 amino acids. Germline assignment: CDR1 SEHNR and CDR2 FQNEAQ (reference sequence). Clones were read by immunoSEQ multiplex PCR, and TCRdb kept only the in-frame ones, dropping some. The table includes fewer than 1 million clones, roughly 96% detected once.

The sample consisted of naive CD8+ T cells sorted from blood. The gene calls are TRBV7-9 and TRBJ2-7, with no clear D. This receptor was obtained from a man aged 25 to 40 in good health. Here the CDR3 DNA reads TGTGCCAGCAGCTTAGACACTGCCTACGAGCAGTACTTC. Its translation is CASSLDTAYEQYF. Supplemented by reference TRBV7-9 and TRBJ2-7, the full variable domain reads DTGVSQNPRHKITKRGQNVTFRCDPISEHNRLYWYRQTLGQGPEFLTYFQNEAQLEKSRLLSDRFSAERPKGSFSTLEIQRTEQGDSAMYLCASSLDTAYEQYFGPGTRLTVT.